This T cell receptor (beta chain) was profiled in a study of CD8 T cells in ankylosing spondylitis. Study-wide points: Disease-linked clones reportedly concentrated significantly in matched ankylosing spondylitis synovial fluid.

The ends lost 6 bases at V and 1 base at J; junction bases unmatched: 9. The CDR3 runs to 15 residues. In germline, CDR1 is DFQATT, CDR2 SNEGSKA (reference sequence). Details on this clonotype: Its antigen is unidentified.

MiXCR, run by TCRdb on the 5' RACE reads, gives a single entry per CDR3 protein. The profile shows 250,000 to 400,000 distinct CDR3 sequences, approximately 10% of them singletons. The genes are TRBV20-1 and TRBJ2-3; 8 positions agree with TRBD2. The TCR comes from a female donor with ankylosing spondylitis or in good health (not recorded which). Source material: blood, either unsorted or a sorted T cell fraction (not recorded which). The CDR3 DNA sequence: TGCAGTGCCCTGGTGAGGCGGGGGGGCACAGATACGCAGTATTTT. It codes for CSALVRRGGTDTQYF.